This TCR beta chain was profiled in a study of blood T cell repertoires in COVID-19. Study summary: There were acute and convalescent COVID-19 samples, and they came from the United States, Italy and Spain.

The CDR3 extends over 14 amino acids. V was trimmed by 8 bases and J by 2 bases, leaving 16 bases between them. Germline V gene sequence: CDR1 LNHDA, CDR2 SQIVND (reference sequence). TCRdb's table, derived via immunoSEQ multiplex PCR, lists solely in-frame clones and lacks some. Counted here are hundreds of thousands of clones, approximately 90% occurring once; the ten biggest clones make up approximately 8.8%. The origin of this receptor is a woman in her thirties or forties who had recovered from COVID-19. Input material: PBMCs or T cells enriched from blood (not recorded which). The V gene is TRBV19, the J gene TRBJ2-7; a weak D match, TRBD1 (6 bases). The DNA for the CDR3 is TGTGCCAGTTGCCCTAGGGGGACAACCTACGAGCAGTACTTC. Its protein is CASCPRGTTYEQYF.